This record concerns one T cell receptor beta chain sequence. Looked up from germline, CDR1 is SGHVS and CDR2 is FQNEAQ. The CDR3 consists of 13 residues. The trim removed 5 bases at V and 5 bases at J, leaving 4 bases unmatched. Authors' methods: Estimates of nucleated cell counts were drawn from the amplification of reference gene primers. Clones were sequenced by immunoSEQ multiplex PCR, and TCRdb holds only the in-frame ones, with some missing. Clonal size and the V and J genes are those of that table, whereas D and trimming came from the DNA. The data hold fewer than 300,000 clones, with around 85% observed a single time. The age range of participants was about 18 to 100 years, with residence in more than 20 US areas. Two consecutive negative NP/OP PCR tests, clearance, or resolved symptoms defined Cohort 3 recovery. The sample originates from a study of blood T cell repertoires in COVID-19. In the study overall: COVID-19 samples, acute and convalescent, were from the United States, Italy and Spain.

The receptor's source is a woman aged 25 to 39 who had recovered from COVID-19. V usage is TRBV7-8 and J usage is TRBJ1-2, with TRBD1 identical over 8 bases. The sequenced material came from PBMCs or T cells enriched from blood (not recorded which). CDR3 protein: CASSLGQDYGYTF. The DNA for the CDR3 is TGTGCCAGCAGCCTGGGACAGGATTATGGCTACACCTTC.